Described below is a single TCR beta chain sequence and its context. Its antigen is undetermined. The data originate from a study of T cell repertoires and HLA-DP antigens. About the study: Alloantigens: one with one groove difference and one with under 11 differences versus self.

CDR3 length: 12 amino acids. Germline CDR1 reads SGHRS; CDR2 reads YFSETQ. The V gene lost 5 bases and the J gene lost 2 bases, with 6 bases spanning the gap. Study findings and constraints: Responder cells were total CD4+ cells with a HeLa antigen-presenting system.

The primer mix covered 54 TRBV segments and 13 TRBJ segments. Clones were sequenced by immunoSEQ multiplex PCR, and TCRdb holds only the in-frame ones, with some missing. This sample yields about 120,000 clones, of which almost 95% are seen a single time; about 0.27% belongs to the top ten. This clonotype was sampled from a young woman in good health and CMV-seronegative. The specimen was CD4+ T cells from PBMCs. V is TRBV5-1 and J is TRBJ2-3; D call uncertain. The CDR3 sequence is CASSWDTDTQYF. CDR3 in DNA: TGCGCCAGCAGTTGGGACACAGATACGCAGTATTTT.